These T cell receptor beta chains were read from a single sample in a study of OX40 agonist ivuxolimab in advanced cancers. Clones were read by immunoSEQ multiplex PCR, and TCRdb kept only the in-frame ones, dropping some. The sample consists of 65,000 to 80,000 clones, 92% of them appearing once. The material was CD4+ or CD8+ T cells sorted from blood, obtained in a trial of the OX40 agonist ivuxolimab. These receptors originate from an adult with an advanced solid tumor such as melanoma, head and neck, liver or kidney cancer. The CDR3 runs from the conserved cysteine through the conserved F or W. Fields, in order: V gene, D gene, clone size, J gene, CDR3 protein, CDR3 DNA. D genes are given only for firm matches. Not every row has a clone size; where given, it reads once, few, many or a size class.

>TRBV6-5|-|-|TRBJ2-5
CASSYQGRGQETQYF
TGTGCCAGCAGTTACCAAGGACGGGGGCAAGAGACCCAGTACTTC
>TRBV6-5|-|-|TRBJ1-1
CASSYSFGLAEAFF
TGTGCCAGCAGTTACAGTTTTGGACTCGCTGAAGCTTTCTTT
>TRBV9|-|few|TRBJ1-1
CASSVAWEGSTEAFF
TGTGCCAGCAGCGTAGCATGGGAGGGATCCACTGAAGCTTTCTTT
>TRBV6-5|TRBD2|-|TRBJ2-2
CASSYWTSGRTGELFF
TGTGCCAGCAGTTACTGGACTAGCGGGAGAACCGGGGAGCTGTTTTTT
>TRBV11-3|-|-|TRBJ2-2
CASSPQLAEALEGELFF
TGTGCCAGCAGCCCTCAGTTGGCGGAGGCCCTCGAAGGGGAGCTGTTTTTT
>TRBV6-6|-|-|TRBJ1-3
CASSGGAAGNTIYF
TGTGCCAGCAGCGGGGGGGCAGCTGGAAACACCATATATTTT
>TRBV4-1|-|-|TRBJ1-1
CASSSRAGPGNAFF
TGCGCCAGCAGCTCACGGGCGGGACCAGGGAATGCTTTCTTT
>TRBV18|-|-|TRBJ1-1
CASSPSGGGSPEAFF
TGTGCCAGCTCACCAAGTGGGGGGGGGAGCCCTGAAGCTTTCTTT
>TRBV27|TRBD1|-|TRBJ1-5
CASSRQGAGQPQHF
TGTGCCAGCAGCCGCCAGGGGGCGGGTCAGCCCCAGCATTTT
>TRBV7-2|TRBD2|-|TRBJ2-1
CASSLRSLAGVNEQFF
TGTGCCAGCAGCCTTAGATCGCTAGCGGGAGTCAATGAGCAGTTCTTC
>TRBV7-9|-|-|TRBJ1-2
CASSLEVATNYGYTF
TGTGCCAGCAGCTTAGAGGTGGCAACTAACTATGGCTACACCTTC
>TRBV9|-|-|TRBJ2-7
CASGRGPSFDEQYF
TGTGCCAGCGGGCGGGGACCTTCCTTCGACGAGCAGTACTTC
>TRBV4-2|TRBD2|-|TRBJ2-3
CASSPEAASGRQYF
TGTGCCAGCAGCCCTGAGGCGGCTAGCGGAAGGCAGTATTTT
>TRBV10-3|-|-|TRBJ1-2
CAISAAGVRHGYTF
TGTGCCATCAGTGCGGCAGGGGTGAGGCATGGCTACACCTTC
>TRBV7-2|TRBD1|-|TRBJ2-2
CASSLKQGYTGELFF
TGTGCCAGCAGCTTAAAACAGGGGTACACCGGGGAGCTGTTTTTT
>TRBV10-3|-|few|TRBJ1-3
CAISESGTGNTIYF
TGTGCCATCAGTGAGTCTGGGACTGGAAACACCATATATTTT
>TRBV7-2|TRBD1|-|TRBJ1-2
CASSPGTVYGYTF
TGTGCCAGCAGCCCGGGGACAGTCTATGGCTACACCTTC
>TRBV4-1|-|-|TRBJ2-1
CASSQVAGSYNEQFF
TGCGCCAGCAGCCAAGTAGCAGGCTCCTACAATGAGCAGTTCTTC
>TRBV15|TRBD1|-|TRBJ1-5
CATSGRQGGSNQPQHF
TGTGCCACCAGCGGAAGACAGGGAGGGAGCAATCAGCCCCAGCATTTT
>TRBV7-3|-|-|TRBJ1-3
CASSSTGISGNTIYF
TGTGCCAGCAGCTCTACAGGGATCTCTGGAAACACCATATATTTT
>TRBV6-5|-|-|TRBJ1-1
CASREDRNTEAFF
TGTGCCAGCAGAGAGGACAGGAACACTGAAGCTTTCTTT
>TRBV19|TRBD2|-|TRBJ2-3
CASSIQLAGGTDTQYF
TGTGCCAGTAGTATCCAACTAGCGGGAGGGACAGATACGCAGTATTTT
>TRBV19|-|-|TRBJ1-1
CASSTQGRGTEAFF
TGTGCCAGTAGCACCCAGGGGCGAGGTACTGAAGCTTTCTTT
>TRBV7-9|-|few|TRBJ2-7
CASSAGLYYEQYF
TGTGCCAGCAGCGCGGGACTTTACTACGAGCAGTACTTC
>TRBV25-1|-|-|TRBJ1-4
CASQGRAFATNEKLFF
TGTGCCTCTCAGGGGCGGGCTTTTGCAACTAATGAAAAACTGTTTTTT
>TRBV19|-|-|TRBJ2-2
CASSMPTTTNTGELFF
TGTGCCAGTAGTATGCCGACTACCACGAACACCGGGGAGCTGTTTTTT
>TRBV7-9|TRBD2|-|TRBJ2-1
CASSLVSGRALEQFF
TGTGCCAGCAGCTTAGTCAGCGGGAGGGCACTTGAGCAGTTCTTC
>TRBV27|-|-|TRBJ2-5
CASSPLDYQETQYF
TGTGCCAGCAGTCCCCTAGATTACCAAGAGACCCAGTACTTC
>TRBV19|-|-|TRBJ1-5
CASSIVVGVLGQPQHF
TGTGCCAGTAGTATTGTGGTCGGGGTTCTGGGGCAGCCCCAGCATTTT
>TRBV5-4|TRBD2|-|TRBJ2-7
CASSLGLAGVYEQYF
TGTGCCAGCAGCCTGGGACTAGCGGGAGTCTACGAGCAGTACTTC
>TRBV6-6|-|-|TRBJ2-4
CASSYSGQTSDIQYF
TGTGCCAGCAGTTACTCCGGACAGACTAGTGACATTCAGTACTTC
>TRBV7-2|-|-|TRBJ1-5
CASSFGTGGGNQPQHF
TGTGCCAGCAGCTTTGGAACCGGGGGAGGCAATCAGCCCCAGCATTTT
>TRBV5-4|-|once|TRBJ2-3
CASTDQRIGDTQYF
TGTGCCAGCACCGATCAAAGAATAGGAGATACGCAGTATTTT
>TRBV6-1|-|-|TRBJ1-5
CASSDPYRDSNQPQHF
TGTGCCAGCAGTGATCCCTACAGGGATAGCAATCAGCCCCAGCATTTT
>TRBV11-1|TRBD2|-|TRBJ2-2
CASSIGTSGGELFF
TGTGCCAGCAGCATAGGGACTAGCGGCGGGGAGCTGTTTTTT
>TRBV27|TRBD1|-|TRBJ2-3
CASNLQGGTDTQYF
TGTGCCAGCAACCTACAGGGGGGCACAGATACGCAGTATTTT
>TRBV7-3|TRBD1|-|TRBJ2-2
CASSFLKRDSPNTGELFF
TGTGCCAGCAGCTTCCTAAAGAGGGACAGTCCGAACACCGGGGAGCTGTTTTTT
>TRBV28|TRBD2|few|TRBJ2-7
CASSFSSGRGEQYF
TGTGCCAGCAGTTTTTCTAGCGGGAGGGGCGAGCAGTACTTC
>TRBV29-1|-|-|TRBJ1-1
CSVGRQANTEAFF
TGCAGCGTTGGAAGACAGGCGAACACTGAAGCTTTCTTT
>TRBV5-4|TRBD2|-|TRBJ2-7
CASSSGTSGRGYEQYF
TGTGCCAGCAGCTCGGGGACTAGCGGGAGGGGGTACGAGCAGTACTTC
>TRBV4-3|TRBD1|-|TRBJ2-1
CASSLQTGDNEQFF
TGCGCCAGCAGCCTCCAAACAGGGGACAATGAGCAGTTCTTC
>TRBV7-9|TRBD1|-|TRBJ2-1
CASSNVRGQGRNEQFF
TGTGCCAGCAGCAATGTCAGGGGACAGGGGCGCAATGAGCAGTTCTTC
>TRBV11-3|TRBD2|-|TRBJ2-3
CASSSGLAGMASTDTQYF
TGTGCCAGCAGCTCCGGACTAGCGGGGATGGCTAGCACAGATACGCAGTATTTT
>TRBV7-9|TRBD2|once|TRBJ2-7
CASSLAAGAIYEQYF
TGTGCCAGCAGCTTAGCAGCGGGAGCCATCTACGAGCAGTACTTC
>TRBV7-8|-|-|TRBJ2-4
CASSPRMAGSINLAKNIQYF
TGTGCCAGCAGCCCCAGGATGGCGGGATCGATAAACTTAGCCAAAAACATTCAGTACTTC
>TRBV11-3|-|-|TRBJ2-5
CASSFGVGETQYF
TGTGCCAGCAGCTTCGGTGTAGGGGAGACCCAGTACTTC
>TRBV11-3|TRBD2|-|TRBJ2-3
CASSLDFGRDTDTQYF
TGTGCCAGCAGCTTAGATTTCGGGAGGGACACAGATACGCAGTATTTT
>TRBV11-3|-|-|TRBJ2-5
CASSLSPWETQYF
TGTGCCAGCAGCTTAAGTCCTTGGGAGACCCAGTACTTC
>TRBV5-1|-|-|TRBJ2-5
CASSFTTTSGTQYF
TGCGCCAGCAGCTTTACGACCACCTCGGGGACCCAGTACTTC
>TRBV6-6|-|-|TRBJ1-5
CASSYDNNQPQHF
TGTGCCAGCAGTTACGACAACAATCAGCCCCAGCATTTT
>TRBV11-3|-|-|TRBJ2-7
CASSLGGLPSYEQYF
TGTGCCAGCAGCTTAGGGGGCCTCCCTTCCTACGAGCAGTACTTC
>TRBV4-1|-|-|TRBJ1-6
CASSHPRGANSPLHF
TGCGCCAGCAGCCACCCTAGGGGGGCTAATTCACCCCTCCACTTT
>TRBV11-3|TRBD2|-|TRBJ2-1
CASTTVWGGYNEQFF
TGTGCCAGCACCACGGTCTGGGGAGGGTACAATGAGCAGTTCTTC
>TRBV5-1|TRBD2|-|TRBJ2-3
CASSLAGVTDTQYF
TGCGCCAGCTCACTAGCGGGAGTAACAGATACGCAGTATTTT